This T cell receptor (beta chain) is drawn from a study of blood T cell repertoires in COVID-19. Study-wide background: Samples taken during acute and convalescent COVID-19 were collected in the United States, Italy and Spain.

V lost 2 bases, J lost 6 bases, and 3 bases stayed unmatched. CDR1 is SEHNR, CDR2 FQNEAQ, per germline (reference sequence). This CDR3 has 14 residues. TCRdb keeps only in-frame clones here, not all; method: immunoSEQ multiplex PCR. The table shows 210,000 or so clones, with 70% to 90% occurring only once. Recruits, aged roughly 18 to 100 years, lived in 25 or so US areas. Among Cohort 3 donors, those recovered had two negative PCRs, clearance, or symptom resolution. The sequence derives from a young man who had recovered from COVID-19. The source material was PBMCs or T cells enriched from blood (not recorded which). The chain carries TRBV7-9 and TRBJ2-2; 7 nucleotides line up with TRBD2. In DNA, the CDR3 is TGTGCCAGCAGCTTAACGACTAGCTCCGGGGAGCTGTTTTTT. It specifies CASSLTTSSGELFF.